Sequencing of this TCR beta chain was carried out in a study of identical twins. This clonotype was observed a few times. TCRdb recomputed calls from the 5' RACE reads with MiXCR, one row per CDR3 protein. The sample contains fewer than 250,000 distinct CDR3 sequences, about 16% of which appear only once. Trimming pared 3 bases from V and 1 base from J, leaving 13 bases between. CDR3 length: 16 residues. Germline V CDR1 and CDR2: DFQATT, SNEGSKA (reference sequence). These same data were also listed under a study on T cells expressing NK-cell markers. That study reports: Once again these clonotypes came out on top in the CD3+CD56-NKG2C+ fraction of a few donors.

This receptor was taken from a young woman in good health. The chain uses TRBV20-1 and TRBJ2-6; D might be TRBD2 (5 bases). The sample was CD8+ T cells sorted from blood. The chain's CDR3 is CSASPLLGSGANVLTF. The CDR3, as DNA: TGCAGTGCTAGTCCCCTACTAGGTTCTGGGGCCAACGTCCTGACTTTC.